Each of the 3 T cell receptor beta chains below was sequenced from the same sample in a study of spatial heterogeneity in lung cancer. Antigens for these TCRs are unknown. TCRdb analysed the 5' RACE reads with MiXCR anew, one entry per CDR3 protein. Among 14,000 or so distinct CDR3 sequences listed, approximately 4.8% were seen once. Study outcomes and limitations: Tumor mutation count correlated with how many alpha and beta TCRs expanded intratumorally.

As for time point: sample taken at primary tumor resection. Sample: lung tumor tissue, taken at surgery. Every receptor here comes from a female donor with early-stage non-small cell lung cancer.

This clonotype has a count of ten or more. The chain recombines TRBV5-1 with TRBJ1-5; D might be TRBD1 (5 bases). Germline lookup yields CDR1 SGHRS and CDR2 YFSETQ. The CDR3 covers 14 residues. V was shortened by 0 bases and J by 2 bases, with 6 bases between the two germline ends. DNA for the CDR3: TGCGCCAGCAGCTTGGGGGACGGCAATCAGCCCCAGCATTTT. This codes for CASSLGDGNQPQHF.

This clonotype has at least ten counts. This rearrangement joins TRBV28 to TRBJ1-3; D gene unclear. The CDR3 contains 11 residues. From germline, CDR1 is MDHEN and CDR2 SYDVKM. Trimming stripped 3 bases from V and 3 bases from J, with 0 bases between. CDR3 coding DNA: TGTGCCAGCAGTTTTGGAAACACCATATATTTT. Protein sequence: CASSFGNTIYF.

This clonotype was seen many times. The gene calls are TRBV6-1 and TRBJ2-1; weak D call: TRBD2 (5 bases). In germline, CDR1 is MNHNS, CDR2 SASEGT. Trimming left V 1 base short and J 0 bases short, with 7 bases between. There are 15 residues in the CDR3. CDR3 in amino acids: CASSEGTSSYNEQFF. CDR3 DNA sequence: TGTGCCAGCAGTGAAGGGACTTCCTCCTACAATGAGCAGTTCTTC.